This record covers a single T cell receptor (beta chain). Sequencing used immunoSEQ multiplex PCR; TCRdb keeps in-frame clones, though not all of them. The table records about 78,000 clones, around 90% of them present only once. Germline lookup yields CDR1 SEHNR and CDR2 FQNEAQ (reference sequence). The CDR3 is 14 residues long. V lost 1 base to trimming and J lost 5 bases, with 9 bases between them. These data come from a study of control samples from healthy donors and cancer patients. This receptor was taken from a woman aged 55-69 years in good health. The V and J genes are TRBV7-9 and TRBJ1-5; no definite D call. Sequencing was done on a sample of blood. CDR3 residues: CASSLGLRDQPQHF. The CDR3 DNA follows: TGTGCCAGCAGCTTAGGGCTTCGGGATCAGCCCCAGCATTTT.